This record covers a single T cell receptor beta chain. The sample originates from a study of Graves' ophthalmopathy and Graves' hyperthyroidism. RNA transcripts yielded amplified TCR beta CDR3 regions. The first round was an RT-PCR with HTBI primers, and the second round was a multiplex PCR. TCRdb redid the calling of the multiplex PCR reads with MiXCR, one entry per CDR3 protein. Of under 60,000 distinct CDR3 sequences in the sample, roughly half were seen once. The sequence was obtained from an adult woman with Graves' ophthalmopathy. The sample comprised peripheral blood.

CDR3 residues: CSARDRDSNQPQHF. CDR3 coding DNA: TGCAGTGCTAGAGATCGGGATAGCAATCAGCCCCAGCATTTT. The chain couples TRBV20-1 to TRBJ1-5; D gene uncertain. The CDR3 extends over 14 amino acids. Germline CDR1 is DFQATT and CDR2 is SNEGSKA (reference sequence). V lost 0 bases and J lost 0, with 6 bases in between.